One sample yielded the 17 T cell receptor beta chains listed below, sequenced in a study of OX40 agonist ivuxolimab in advanced cancers. Using immunoSEQ multiplex PCR, the repertoire was profiled, and TCRdb retains in-frame clones only, with some absent. The top ten hold less than 15% of the sample, which has roughly 42,000 clones, about 89% seen once. Source: CD4+ or CD8+ T cells sorted from blood, taken in a trial of the OX40 agonist ivuxolimab. The receptors here all came from an adult with an advanced solid tumor such as melanoma, head and neck, liver or kidney cancer.

This clone has only a few counts. The chain combines TRBV7-9 with TRBJ2-7; the D is unclear. This CDR3 region has 12 residues. V was clipped by 3 bases and J by 3 bases, with 6 bases between them. Per germline, CDR1 SEHNR and CDR2 FQNEAQ (reference sequence). The CDR3 is CASSFLVYEQYF. In nucleotides, the CDR3 is TGTGCCAGCAGCTTCTTAGTCTACGAGCAGTACTTC.

The gene calls are TRBV13 and TRBJ2-2; a possible D gene is TRBD1 (6 bases). Germline V lookup: CDR1 PRHDT, CDR2 FYEKMQ (reference sequence). There are 15 residues in the CDR3. V was shortened by 7 bases and J by 1 base, with 13 bases between the two germline ends. The CDR3 is CASTLEGGNTGELFF. The DNA for the CDR3 is TGTGCCAGCACCCTCGAAGGGGGGAACACCGGGGAGCTGTTTTTT.

This chain joins TRBV5-6 and TRBJ2-4, with D unclear. Trimming stripped 0 bases from V and 3 bases from J, with 4 bases between. Germline lookup yields CDR1 SGHDT and CDR2 YYEEEE. The CDR3 extends over 13 amino acids. The CDR3 bases are TGTGCCAGCAGCTTGGACAGCAAAAACATTCAGTACTTC. Protein sequence: CASSLDSKNIQYF.

The chain carries TRBV9 and TRBJ1-2; 9 bases align to TRBD1. This CDR3 spans 14 amino acids. Trimming removed 3 bases from V and 8 bases from J; junction bases left unmatched: 8. CDR1 is SGDLS and CDR2 is YYNGEE in the germline V gene. The CDR3 DNA sequence: TGTGCCAGCAGCGACACAGGGGGCTTTTACGGCTACACCTTC. Amino acids: CASSDTGGFYGYTF. The full variable domain, its missing parts supplied by reference TRBV9 and TRBJ1-2, is DSGVTQTPKHLITATGQRVTLRCSPRSGDLSVYWYQQSLDQGLQFLIQYYNGEERAKGNILERFSAQQFPDLHSELNLSSLELGDSALYFCASSDTGGFYGYTFGSGTRLTVV.

This clone was detected once. The CDR3 DNA follows: TGTGCCATCAGGGGGACAGGGGGCCCCAACTATGGCTACACCTTC. Translating it yields CAIRGTGGPNYGYTF. The J gene is TRBJ1-2, the V gene TRBV10-3; 12 positions agree with TRBD1. Germline V gene lookup returns CDR1 ENHRY and CDR2 SYGVKD. V lost 6 bases to trimming and J lost 2 bases; unmatched junction nucleotides: 4. This CDR3 contains 15 residues.

The chain has TRBV4-1 and TRBJ2-7; 8 bases line up with TRBD1. The CDR3 is 15 residues long. The V gene end was trimmed by 3 bases and the J gene end by 2 bases; junction bases not matched to a gene: 6. Germline CDR1 reads MGHRA; CDR2 reads YSYEKL. The CDR3, as DNA: TGCGCCAGCAGCCAGCAGGACAGGGCCGCCTACGAGCAGTACTTC. Amino acids: CASSQQDRAAYEQYF.

The chain has TRBV4-2 and TRBJ1-1; a possible D gene is TRBD1 (5 bases). CDR1 is LGHNA and CDR2 is YNFKEQ in the germline V gene. The CDR3 spans 16 residues. V shed 4 bases and J shed 0 bases, with 15 bases lying between them. CDR3 nucleotides: TGTGCCAGCAGCCCCTCGAGTGGGGCCTTGAACACTGAAGCTTTCTTT. As protein: CASSPSSGALNTEAFF.

This clone was found a few times. CDR3 nucleotides: TGTGCCAGCAGTCAACAGAGGGATACGCAGTATTTT. Translation gives CASSQQRDTQYF. V usage is TRBV7-9 and J usage is TRBJ2-3; D unresolved. With 6 bases removed from V and 6 bases from J, the gap between germline ends came to 10 bases. CDR1 and CDR2 from the germline V gene are SEHNR and FQNEAQ (reference sequence). The CDR3 extends over 12 amino acids. Using reference TRBV7-9 and TRBJ2-3 for the parts outside the CDR3, the full variable domain is DTGVSQNPRHKITKRGQNVTFRCDPISEHNRLYWYRQTLGQGPEFLTYFQNEAQLEKSRLLSDRFSAERPKGSFSTLEIQRTEQGDSAMYLCASSQQRDTQYFGPGTRLTVL.

The chain links TRBV13 to TRBJ2-6; D tentatively reads TRBD1 or TRBD2 (7 bases each). This CDR3 has 19 amino acids. V shed 0 bases and J shed 0 bases, with 15 bases lying between them. Germline V gene data show CDR1 as PRHDT and CDR2 as FYEKMQ (reference sequence). The CDR3 nucleotides are TGTGCCAGCAGCTTAGGGGCAGGGGGAGGGACCTCTGGGGCCAACGTCCTGACTTTC. Protein sequence: CASSLGAGGGTSGANVLTF.

DNA of the CDR3: TGTGCCAGCAGCTTCCCCATTGCAGGGGAAGAGACCCAGTACTTC. Translated: CASSFPIAGEETQYF. The chain links TRBV7-9 to TRBJ2-5; weak D call: TRBD1 (6 bases). V lost 3 bases and J 3 bases, leaving 14 bases between the germline ends. The CDR3 consists of 15 residues. CDR1 is SEHNR and CDR2 is FQNEAQ in the germline V gene (reference sequence).

This clone has only one observation. This chain uses TRBV5-6 with TRBJ1-2; maybe TRBD1 (5 bases). Deletions cut 4 bases from V and 4 bases from J, with 11 bases between. This CDR3 has 13 amino acids. Germline V gene sequence: CDR1 SGHDT, CDR2 YYEEEE. CDR3 sequence reads: CASSGTGVYGYTF. Written as DNA, the CDR3 is TGTGCCAGCAGCGGCACGGGGGTCTATGGCTACACCTTC.

This clone was counted once. A far larger clone is one nucleotide away, so this likely arose from a read error. The chain recombines TRBV4-3 with TRBJ2-7; 9 nucleotides match TRBD1. In germline, CDR1 is LGHNA, CDR2 YSLEER. CDR3 size: 16 residues. With V trimmed by 4 bases and J by 0 bases, 7 bases remained unmatched. The CDR3 DNA follows: TGCGCCAGCAGCCCCCTGACAGGGGGTTCCTCCTACGAGCAGTACTTC. This translates into CASSPLTGGSSYEQYF.

The chain employs TRBV9 and TRBJ2-2; D unclear. The ends were cut back, 0 bases at V and 1 base at J, with 7 bases in the middle. From germline, CDR1 is SGDLS and CDR2 YYNGEE. This CDR3 spans 15 amino acids. The CDR3 protein is CASSVVGVNTGELFF. For the CDR3, the DNA is TGTGCCAGCAGCGTAGTTGGGGTGAACACCGGGGAGCTGTTTTTT.

This clone was detected once. V is TRBV29-1 and J is TRBJ2-1, with D possibly being TRBD1 or TRBD2 (5 bases each). Germline V gene lookup returns CDR1 SQVTM and CDR2 ANQGSEA. The CDR3 has 13 residues. The ends were cut back, 5 bases at V and 0 bases at J, with 8 bases in the middle. CDR3: CSVWGNSYNEQFF. The CDR3 DNA reads as TGCAGCGTTTGGGGGAACTCCTACAATGAGCAGTTCTTC.

This clone is medium-sized. CDR3 sequence reads: CASSQERGSYEQYF. Here the CDR3 DNA reads TGCGCCAGCAGCCAAGAGCGGGGCTCCTACGAGCAGTACTTC. The chain employs TRBV4-3 and TRBJ2-7; D may be TRBD2 (6 bases). Germline V gene lookup returns CDR1 LGHNA and CDR2 YSLEER. This CDR3 has 14 amino acids. The V and J ends lost 0 bases and 0 bases respectively, with 6 bases between them.

The J gene is TRBJ2-7, the V gene TRBV4-3; TRBD1 might be the D (6 bases). Germline CDR1 reads LGHNA; CDR2 reads YSLEER. V was clipped by 0 bases and J by 4 bases, with 13 bases between them. The CDR3 is 15 residues long. The CDR3 DNA is TGCGCCAGCAGCCAAGATACAGGGTTTTCGTACGAGCAGTACTTC. Its translation is CASSQDTGFSYEQYF.

The chain combines TRBV7-8 with TRBJ1-2; 10 positions match TRBD1. There are 14 residues in the CDR3. From germline, CDR1 is SGHVS and CDR2 FQNEAQ. V shed 1 base and J 8 bases; nucleotides not matched to a gene: 4. Here the CDR3 reads CASSLVGTGVGYTF. CDR3 in DNA: TGTGCCAGCAGCTTAGTTGGGACAGGGGTAGGCTACACCTTC.